Described below is a single TCR beta chain sequence and its context. These data belong to a study of shared clonotypes between healthy human individuals. The V end was cut by 1 base, the J end by 5 bases, with 8 bases between. Germline CDR1 is SEHNR and CDR2 is FQNEAQ (reference sequence). The CDR3 loop spans 13 amino acids. Profiling relied on immunoSEQ multiplex PCR, and the TCRdb table lists in-frame clones only, not all of them. There are about 520,000 clones in the sample; approximately 80% occur only once, and around 12% lies in the top ten. The clonotype comes from a woman aged 35 to 49 in good health. Some clones in this sample may be carry-over from other donors' samples. The sample was PBMCs. The chain carries TRBV7-9 and TRBJ2-5; no clear D gene. CDR3 loop: CASSLDGSETQYF. CDR3 coding DNA: TGTGCCAGCAGCTTAGACGGCTCCGAGACCCAGTACTTC.